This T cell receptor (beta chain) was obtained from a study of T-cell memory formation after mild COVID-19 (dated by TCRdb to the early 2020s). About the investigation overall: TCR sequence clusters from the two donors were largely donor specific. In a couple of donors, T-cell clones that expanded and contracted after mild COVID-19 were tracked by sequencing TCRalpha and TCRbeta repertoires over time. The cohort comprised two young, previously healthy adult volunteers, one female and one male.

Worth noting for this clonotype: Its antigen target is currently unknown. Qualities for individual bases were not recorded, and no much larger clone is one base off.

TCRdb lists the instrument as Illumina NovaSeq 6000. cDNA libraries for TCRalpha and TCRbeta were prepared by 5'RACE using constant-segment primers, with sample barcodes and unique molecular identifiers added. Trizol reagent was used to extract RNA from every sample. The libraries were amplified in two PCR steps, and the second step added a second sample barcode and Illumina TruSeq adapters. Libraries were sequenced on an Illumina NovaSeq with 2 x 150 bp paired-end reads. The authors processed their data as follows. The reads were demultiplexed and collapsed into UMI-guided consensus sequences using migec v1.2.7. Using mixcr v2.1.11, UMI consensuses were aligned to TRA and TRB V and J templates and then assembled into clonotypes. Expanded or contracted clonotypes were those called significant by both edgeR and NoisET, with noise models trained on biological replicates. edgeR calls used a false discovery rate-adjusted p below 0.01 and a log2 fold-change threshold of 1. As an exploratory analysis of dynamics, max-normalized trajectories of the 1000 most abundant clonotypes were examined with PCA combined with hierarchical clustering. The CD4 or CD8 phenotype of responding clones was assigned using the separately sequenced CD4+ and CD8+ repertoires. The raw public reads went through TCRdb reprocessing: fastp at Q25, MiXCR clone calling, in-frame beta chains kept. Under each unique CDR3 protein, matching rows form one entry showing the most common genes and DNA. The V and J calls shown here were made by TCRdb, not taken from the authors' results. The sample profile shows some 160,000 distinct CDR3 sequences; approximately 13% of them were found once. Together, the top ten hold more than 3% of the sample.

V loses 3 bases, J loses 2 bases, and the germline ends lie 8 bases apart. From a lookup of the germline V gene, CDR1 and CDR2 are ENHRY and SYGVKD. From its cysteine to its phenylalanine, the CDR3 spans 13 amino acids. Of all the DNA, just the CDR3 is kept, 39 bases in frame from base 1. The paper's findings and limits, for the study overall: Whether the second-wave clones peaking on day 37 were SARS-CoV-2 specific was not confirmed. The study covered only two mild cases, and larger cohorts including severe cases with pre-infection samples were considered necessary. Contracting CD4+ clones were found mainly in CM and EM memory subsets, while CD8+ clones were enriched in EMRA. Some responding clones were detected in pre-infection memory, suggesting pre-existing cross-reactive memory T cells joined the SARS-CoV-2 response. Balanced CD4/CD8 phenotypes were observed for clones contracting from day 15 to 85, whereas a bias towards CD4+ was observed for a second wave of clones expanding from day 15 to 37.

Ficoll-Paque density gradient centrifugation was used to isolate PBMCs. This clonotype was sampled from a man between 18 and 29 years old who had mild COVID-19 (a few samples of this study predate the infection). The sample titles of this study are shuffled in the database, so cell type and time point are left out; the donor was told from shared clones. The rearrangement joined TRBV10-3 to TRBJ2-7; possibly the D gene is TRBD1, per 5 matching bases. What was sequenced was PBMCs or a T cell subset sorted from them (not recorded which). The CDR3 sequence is CAISEDSTYEQYF. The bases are TGTGCCATCAGTGAAGACAGTACCTACGAGCAGTACTTC.